This T cell receptor (beta chain) stems from a study of cytomegalovirus exposure and HLA in healthy donors. Study-wide background: A later analysis reported the 120 or so validation repertoires used the same platform as the roughly 700 first-cohort repertoires. Findings and caveats of the study: In vitro confirmation showed a few CMV-associated chains to be CMV antigen specific. Reported performance of the classifier showed diagnosis of cytomegalovirus status with high specificity and sensitivity. Investigators reported 150 to 200 TCR beta chains as tied to cytomegalovirus.

Assay: immunoSEQ multiplex PCR; the TCRdb copy retains only in-frame clones and omits some. The sample comprises 150,000 or so clones, about 87% of which are singletons, and roughly 1.5% rests with the top ten. Remarks on this clone: Antigen specificity is unknown.

This TCR came from a woman aged 25 to 39 in good health and CMV-seronegative. Sequencing was done on a sample of PBMCs.

The CDR3 protein is CASRDSHYSTDTQYF. Written as DNA, the CDR3 is TGTGCCAGCAGGGACAGCCATTATAGCACAGATACGCAGTATTTT. The gene calls are TRBV6-1 and TRBJ2-3; maybe TRBD1 (6 bases). CDR3 length: 15 amino acids. Trimming stripped 6 bases from V and 0 bases from J, with 13 bases between. Germline V gives CDR1 MNHNS, CDR2 SASEGT.